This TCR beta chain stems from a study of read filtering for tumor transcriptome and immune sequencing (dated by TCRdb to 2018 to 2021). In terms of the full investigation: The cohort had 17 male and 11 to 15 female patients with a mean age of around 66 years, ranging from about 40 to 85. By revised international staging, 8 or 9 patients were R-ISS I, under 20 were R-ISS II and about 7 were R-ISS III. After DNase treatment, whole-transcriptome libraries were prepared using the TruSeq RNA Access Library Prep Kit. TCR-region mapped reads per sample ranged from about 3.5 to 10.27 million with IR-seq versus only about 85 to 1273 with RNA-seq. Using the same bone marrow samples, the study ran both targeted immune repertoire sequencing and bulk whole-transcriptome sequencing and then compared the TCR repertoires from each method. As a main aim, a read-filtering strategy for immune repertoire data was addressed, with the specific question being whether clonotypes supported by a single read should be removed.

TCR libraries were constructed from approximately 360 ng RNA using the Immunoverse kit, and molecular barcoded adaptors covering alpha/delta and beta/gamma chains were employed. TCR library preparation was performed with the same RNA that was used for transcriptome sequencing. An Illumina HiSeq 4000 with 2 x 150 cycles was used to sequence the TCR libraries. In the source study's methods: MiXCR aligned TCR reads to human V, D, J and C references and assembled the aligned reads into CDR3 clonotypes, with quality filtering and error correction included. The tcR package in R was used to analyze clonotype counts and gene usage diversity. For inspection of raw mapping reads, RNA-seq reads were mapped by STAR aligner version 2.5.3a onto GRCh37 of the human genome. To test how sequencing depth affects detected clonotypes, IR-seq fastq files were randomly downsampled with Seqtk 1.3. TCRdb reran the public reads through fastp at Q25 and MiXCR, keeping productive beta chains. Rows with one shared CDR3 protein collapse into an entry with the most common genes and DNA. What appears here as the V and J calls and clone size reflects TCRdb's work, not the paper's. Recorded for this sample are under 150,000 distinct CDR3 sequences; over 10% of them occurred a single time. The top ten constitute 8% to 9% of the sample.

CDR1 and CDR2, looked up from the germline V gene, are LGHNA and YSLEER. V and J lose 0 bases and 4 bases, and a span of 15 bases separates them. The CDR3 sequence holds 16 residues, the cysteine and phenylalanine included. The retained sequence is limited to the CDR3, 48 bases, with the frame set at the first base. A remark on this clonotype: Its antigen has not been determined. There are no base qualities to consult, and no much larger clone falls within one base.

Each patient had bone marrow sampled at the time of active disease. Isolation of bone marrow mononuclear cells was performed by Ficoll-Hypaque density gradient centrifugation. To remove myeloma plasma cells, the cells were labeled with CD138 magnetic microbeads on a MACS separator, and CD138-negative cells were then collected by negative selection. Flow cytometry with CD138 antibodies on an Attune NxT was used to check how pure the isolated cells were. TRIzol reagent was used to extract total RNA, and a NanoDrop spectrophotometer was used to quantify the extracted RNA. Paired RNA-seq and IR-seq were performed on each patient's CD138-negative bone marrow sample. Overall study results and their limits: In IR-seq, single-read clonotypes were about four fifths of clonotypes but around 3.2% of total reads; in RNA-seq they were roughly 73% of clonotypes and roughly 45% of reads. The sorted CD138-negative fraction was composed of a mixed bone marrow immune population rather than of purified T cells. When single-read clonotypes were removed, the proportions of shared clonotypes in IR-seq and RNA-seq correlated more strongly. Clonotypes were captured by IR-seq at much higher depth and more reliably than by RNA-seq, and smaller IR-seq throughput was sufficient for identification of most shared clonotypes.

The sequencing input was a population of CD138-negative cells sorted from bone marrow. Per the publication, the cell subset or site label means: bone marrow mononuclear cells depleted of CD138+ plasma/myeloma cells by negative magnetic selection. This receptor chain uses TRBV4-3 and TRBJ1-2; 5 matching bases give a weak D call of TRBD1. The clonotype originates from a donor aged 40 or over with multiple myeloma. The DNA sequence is TGCGCCAGCAGCCAAGACTCGGCAGGGCTTTCCTATGGCTACACCTTC. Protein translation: CASSQDSAGLSYGYTF.